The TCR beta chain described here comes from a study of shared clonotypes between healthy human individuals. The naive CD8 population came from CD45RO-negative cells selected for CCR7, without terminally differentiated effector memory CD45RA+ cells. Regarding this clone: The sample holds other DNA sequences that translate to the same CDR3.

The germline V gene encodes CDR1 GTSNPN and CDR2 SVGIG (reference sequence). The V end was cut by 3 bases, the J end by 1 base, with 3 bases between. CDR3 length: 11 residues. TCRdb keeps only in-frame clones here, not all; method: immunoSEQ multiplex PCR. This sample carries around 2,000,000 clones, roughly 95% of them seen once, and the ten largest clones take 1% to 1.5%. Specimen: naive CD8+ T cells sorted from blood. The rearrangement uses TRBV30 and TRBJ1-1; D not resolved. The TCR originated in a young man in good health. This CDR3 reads CAWRRNTEAFF. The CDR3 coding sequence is TGTGCCTGGAGGCGGAACACTGAAGCTTTCTTT. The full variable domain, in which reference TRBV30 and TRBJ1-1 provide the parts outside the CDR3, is SQTIHQWPATLVQPVGSPLSLECTVEGTSNPNLYWYRQAAGRGLQLLFYSVGIGQISSEVPQNLSASRPQDRQFILSSKKLLLSDSGFYLCAWRRNTEAFFGQGTRLTVV.